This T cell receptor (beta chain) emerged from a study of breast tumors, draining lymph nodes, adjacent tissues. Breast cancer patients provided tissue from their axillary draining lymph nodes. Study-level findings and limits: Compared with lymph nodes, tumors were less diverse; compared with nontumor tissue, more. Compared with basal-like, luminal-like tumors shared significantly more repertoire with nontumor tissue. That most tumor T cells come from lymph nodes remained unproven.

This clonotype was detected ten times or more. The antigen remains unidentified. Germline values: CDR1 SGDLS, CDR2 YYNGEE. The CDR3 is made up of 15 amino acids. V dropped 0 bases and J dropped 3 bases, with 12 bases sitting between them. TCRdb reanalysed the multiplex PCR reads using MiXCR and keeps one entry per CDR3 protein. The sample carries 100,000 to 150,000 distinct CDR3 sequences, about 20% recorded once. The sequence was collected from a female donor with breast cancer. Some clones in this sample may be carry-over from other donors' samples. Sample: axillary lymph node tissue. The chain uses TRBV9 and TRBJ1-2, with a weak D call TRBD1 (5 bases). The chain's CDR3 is CASSVGVGVDYGYTF. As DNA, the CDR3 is TGTGCCAGCAGCGTAGGTGTAGGGGTCGACTATGGCTACACCTTC.